The present T cell receptor beta chain was sequenced within a study of cytomegalovirus exposure and HLA in healthy donors. Study context: Assignment to the Caucasian-associated ancestry cluster applied to about 80% of the approximately 400 genotyped donors.

A multiplex PCR was run with 60 Vbeta primers and 13 Jbeta primers. Produced via immunoSEQ multiplex PCR; TCRdb's table is partial and in-frame only. The sample lists 130,000 to 150,000 clones; under 85% were seen once. Comment on this clone: Its antigen is as yet unknown.

Study results and limitations: In a later analysis, most CMV-associated TCR beta chains appeared HLA-restricted.

Germline values: CDR1 SGHNT, CDR2 YYREEE (reference sequence). CDR3 length: 15 amino acids. V lost 1 base to trimming and J lost 3 bases, with 13 bases between them. Sequencing was done on a sample of PBMCs. The V and J genes are TRBV5-4 and TRBJ1-2; weak D call: TRBD1 (5 bases). The source of this sequence is a man younger than 30 in good health and CMV-seronegative. This CDR3 reads CASSLKREQDYGYTF. CDR3 sequence (DNA): TGTGCCAGCAGCTTGAAGCGTGAACAGGACTATGGCTACACCTTC.